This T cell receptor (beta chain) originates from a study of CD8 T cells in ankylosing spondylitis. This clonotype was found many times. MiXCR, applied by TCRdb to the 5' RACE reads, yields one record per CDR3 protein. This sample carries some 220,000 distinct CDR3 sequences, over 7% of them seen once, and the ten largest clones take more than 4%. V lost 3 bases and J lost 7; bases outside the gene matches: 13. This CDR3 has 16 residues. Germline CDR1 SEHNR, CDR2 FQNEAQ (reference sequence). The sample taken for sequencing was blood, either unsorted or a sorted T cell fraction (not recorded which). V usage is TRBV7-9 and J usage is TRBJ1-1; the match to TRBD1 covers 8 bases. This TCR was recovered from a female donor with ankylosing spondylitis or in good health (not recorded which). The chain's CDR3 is CASSFSGRGHLIEAFF. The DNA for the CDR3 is TGTGCCAGCAGCTTTTCGGGCAGGGGGCATCTCATTGAAGCTTTCTTT.